This T cell receptor beta chain derives from a study of T cells after yellow fever vaccination. This clonotype was detected many times. Trimming removed 1 base from V and 8 bases from J; junction bases left unmatched: 5. CDR3 length: 14 residues. CDR1 is SGHTA and CDR2 is FQGNSA in the germline V gene. By 5'RACE template switching, TCR cDNA was produced, with a universal primer site and UMIs added in the process. One entry per CDR3 protein, called by TCRdb with MiXCR from the 5' RACE reads. The data show roughly 300,000 distinct CDR3 sequences, roughly 6.8% seen once. The chain is built from TRBV7-2 and TRBJ2-1; 7 nucleotides line up with TRBD2. This sequence was found in a man between 18 and 35 years old who received the YFV17D yellow fever vaccine. The sequenced sample was PBMCs, obtained approximately 40 days after the first yellow fever vaccination. In DNA form, the CDR3 reads TGTGCCAGCAGCTTAGGTCAAGGGAGGGATGAGCAGTTCTTC. This sequence encodes CASSLGQGRDEQFF.